This T cell receptor (beta chain) is drawn from a study of ipilimumab plus nivolumab after autologous stem cell transplantation. Germline lookup yields CDR1 MDHEN and CDR2 SYDVKM. CDR3 length: 12 amino acids. Trimming shortened V by 11 bases and J by 2 bases, and 12 bases separated the two germline ends. The data were produced by immunoSEQ multiplex PCR, yet TCRdb's version contains in-frame clones alone and is incomplete. In the table there are about 5,900 clones, 75% to 90% of which are singletons. The chain is built from TRBV28 and TRBJ1-1; no firm D call. This clonotype was obtained from a female donor with multiple myeloma. Sequencing used PBMCs, obtained in a trial of ipilimumab plus nivolumab as post-transplant consolidation. The CDR3 DNA reads as TGTGCCTTCGCAGGAACTAACACTGAAGCTTTCTTT. Its translation: CAFAGTNTEAFF.